These T cell receptor beta chains were read from a single sample in a study of post-analysis software for immune sequencing data. Each CDR3 protein is one row after TCRdb ran MiXCR on the PCR reads. The data show about 190,000 distinct CDR3 sequences, with roughly 28% seen just once and less than 4% held by the top ten. Source material: blood. These receptors originate from a girl aged 2 to 17 with multiple sclerosis. The CDR3 runs from the conserved cysteine through the conserved F or W. The order of the fields is clone size, V gene, D gene, J gene, CDR3 protein, CDR3 DNA. A D gene is named only where the DNA matches it firmly. Part of the rows lack a size; the others show once, few, many or a class for expanded clones.

many	TRBV20-1	NA	TRBJ2-7	CSAREDEGIYEQYF	TGCAGTGCTAGAGAAGACGAGGGCATCTACGAGCAGTACTTC
many	TRBV4-1	NA	TRBJ2-5	CASSQDPAGFEETQYF	TGCGCCAGCAGCCAAGACCCCGCTGGATTTGAAGAGACCCAGTACTTC
few	TRBV5-1	TRBD1	TRBJ1-4	CASTTGDNEKLFF	TGCGCCAGCACCACAGGGGATAATGAAAAACTGTTTTTT
many	TRBV7-9	NA	TRBJ2-5	CASSLSAGAETQYF	TGTGCCAGCAGCTTATCGGCGGGGGCGGAGACCCAGTACTTC
NA	TRBV20-1	NA	TRBJ2-1	CSARHFNEQFF	TGCAGTGCTAGACACTTCAATGAGCAGTTCTTC
few	TRBV3-1	TRBD2	TRBJ2-7	CASSQPQKAGHEQYF	TGTGCCAGCAGCCAACCCCAGAAAGCGGGACACGAGCAGTACTTC
NA	TRBV20-1	NA	TRBJ2-6	CSARVGRGSSGANVLTF	TGCAGTGCTAGAGTGGGCAGGGGCAGCTCTGGGGCCAACGTCCTGACTTTC
NA	TRBV27	TRBD2	TRBJ2-7	CASSLQAGLSYEQYF	TGTGCCAGCAGTTTACAAGCGGGACTCTCCTACGAGCAGTACTTC
many	TRBV29-1	TRBD1	TRBJ2-7	CSVKGQGPHEQYF	TGCAGCGTCAAAGGACAGGGACCCCACGAGCAGTACTTC
few	TRBV5-5	NA	TRBJ2-3	CASSFLLDTQYF	TGTGCCAGCAGCTTTTTATTAGATACGCAGTATTTT
many	TRBV5-6	TRBD1	TRBJ1-1	CASSYRQGSAEAFF	TGTGCCAGCAGCTATCGACAGGGAAGCGCTGAAGCTTTCTTT
few	TRBV25-1	NA	TRBJ1-6	CASSDGYRRYNSPLHF	TGTGCCAGCAGTGATGGATACCGACGTTATAATTCACCCCTCCACTTT
NA	TRBV5-1	NA	TRBJ2-7	CASSPDQGLYEQYF	TGCGCCAGCAGCCCGGATCAGGGGTTGTACGAGCAGTACTTC
few	TRBV29-1	NA	TRBJ2-3	CSVVSRITDTQYF	TGCAGCGTTGTCTCCAGAATAACAGATACGCAGTATTTT
NA	TRBV5-1	NA	TRBJ1-2	CASSPYPGTQGGYTF	TGCGCCAGCAGCCCCTATCCCGGGACCCAAGGGGGCTACACCTTC
few	TRBV28	NA	TRBJ2-7	CASTRGGPLYEQYF	TGTGCCAGCACCAGGGGGGGACCCCTCTACGAGCAGTACTTC
many	TRBV4-2	NA	TRBJ2-5	CASSQGEGKETQYF	TGTGCCAGCAGCCAAGGTGAAGGGAAAGAGACCCAGTACTTC
few	TRBV6-6	NA	TRBJ1-6	CASRQPHNSPLHF	TGTGCCAGCCGACAGCCCCATAATTCACCCCTCCACTTT
many	TRBV5-1	TRBD2	TRBJ2-5	CASSLDGTRGETQYF	TGCGCCAGCAGCTTGGATGGGACTAGGGGAGAGACCCAGTACTTC
few	TRBV5-1	NA	TRBJ2-3	CASSLGPTDTQYF	TGCGCCAGCAGCTTGGGACCCACAGATACGCAGTATTTT
NA	TRBV7-9	NA	TRBJ1-1	CVSSFGTTTEAFF	TGTGTCAGCAGCTTTGGCACCACAACCGAAGCTTTCTTT
NA	TRBV2	NA	TRBJ2-1	CASSEYGGVGEQFF	TGTGCCAGCAGTGAATACGGGGGAGTAGGCGAGCAGTTCTTC
NA	TRBV5-1	TRBD2	TRBJ2-2	CASSLAALAGATGELFF	TGCGCCAGCAGCTTGGCCGCTCTAGCGGGAGCTACCGGGGAGCTGTTTTTT
NA	TRBV5-1	TRBD1	TRBJ2-3	CASSAPGQGSTDTQYF	TGCGCCAGCAGCGCTCCGGGACAGGGAAGCACAGATACGCAGTATTTT
NA	TRBV27	TRBD2	TRBJ2-5	CASLGLAGGGETQYF	TGTGCCAGTCTCGGACTAGCGGGAGGTGGAGAGACCCAGTACTTC
many	TRBV10-2	NA	TRBJ2-7	CASTDTGKGYEQYF	TGCGCCAGCACGGATACAGGAAAAGGCTACGAGCAGTACTTC
NA	TRBV12-3/TRBV12-4	NA	TRBJ2-3	CASSFKSADAQYF	TGTGCCAGCAGTTTCAAAAGCGCAGATGCGCAGTATTTT
many	TRBV11-2	NA	TRBJ2-3	CASSLVSPGTDTQYF	TGTGCCAGCAGCTTAGTTAGTCCTGGCACAGATACGCAGTATTTT
many	TRBV11-2	TRBD1	TRBJ2-1	CASRKPGQGLRFSYNEQFF	TGTGCCAGCAGGAAACCGGGACAGGGTCTCCGTTTCTCCTACAATGAGCAGTTCTTC
many	TRBV6-5	NA	TRBJ1-1	CASRRHRNTEAFF	TGTGCCAGCAGGCGTCATCGGAACACTGAAGCTTTCTTT
NA	TRBV28	NA	TRBJ2-1	CASINTNFGDSSYNEQFF	TGTGCCAGCATCAACACCAACTTCGGCGACAGCTCCTACAATGAGCAGTTCTTC
NA	TRBV4-1	TRBD1	TRBJ2-1	CARSQGDRGLGNEQFF	TGCGCCCGCAGCCAGGGGGACAGGGGGCTCGGCAATGAGCAGTTCTTC
NA	TRBV28	NA	TRBJ1-2	CASSRTGPYGYTF	TGTGCCAGCAGCCGGACGGGGCCCTATGGCTACACCTTC
few	TRBV4-1	NA	TRBJ1-5	CASGPSGQGLPHEVTNQPQHF	TGCGCCAGCGGGCCAAGTGGGCAAGGGCTCCCCCACGAGGTTACCAATCAGCCCCAGCATTTT
many	TRBV27	TRBD2	TRBJ2-3	CASSLFPSGEDTQYF	TGTGCCAGCAGTTTATTTCCTAGCGGGGAAGATACGCAGTATTTT
once	TRBV12-3/TRBV12-4	NA	TRBJ1-1	CASSLLQINTEAFF	TGTGCCAGCAGTTTACTACAGATAAACACTGAAGCTTTCTTT
NA	TRBV11-2	TRBD2	TRBJ2-7	CASSLVGGRAYEQYF	TGTGCCAGCAGCTTAGTGGGCGGGAGAGCCTACGAGCAGTACTTC
many	TRBV27	TRBD1	TRBJ1-2	CASSFGTDYGYTF	TGTGCCAGCAGTTTCGGGACAGACTATGGCTACACCTTC
NA	TRBV20-1	TRBD2	TRBJ2-1	CSASSGTSRNEQFF	TGCAGTGCTAGTTCGGGGACTAGCCGCAATGAGCAGTTCTTC
NA	TRBV5-1	NA	TRBJ1-1	CASSLVAGTNTEAFF	TGCGCCAGCAGCTTGGTTGCGGGCACGAACACTGAAGCTTTCTTT
many	TRBV5-1	NA	TRBJ2-5	CASSFEGVETQYF	TGCGCCAGCAGCTTTGAGGGTGTAGAGACCCAGTACTTC
many	TRBV6-6	NA	TRBJ1-2	CASSDQGGSYGYTF	TGTGCCAGCAGTGACCAGGGTGGGAGCTATGGCTACACCTTC
many	TRBV7-8	TRBD2	TRBJ2-1	CASSRMTSGDYNEQFF	TGTGCCAGCAGCCGCATGACTAGCGGGGACTACAATGAGCAGTTCTTC
few	TRBV5-5	NA	TRBJ1-6	CASSWGHRSYNSPLHF	TGTGCCAGCAGCTGGGGACACCGCTCCTATAATTCACCCCTCCACTTT
NA	TRBV5-1	NA	TRBJ2-1	CASSRTENLYNEQFF	TGCGCCAGCAGTCGGACAGAGAACTTATACAATGAGCAGTTCTTC
many	TRBV5-5	TRBD2	TRBJ2-7	CASSSGGPYEQYF	TGCGCCAGCAGTAGCGGGGGTCCCTACGAGCAGTACTTC
NA	TRBV5-1	TRBD1	TRBJ2-2	CASNYRGDTGELFF	TGCGCCAGCAACTACAGGGGTGACACCGGGGAGCTGTTTTTT
few	TRBV6-5	TRBD1	TRBJ1-2	CASSYSNRGGFGYTF	TGTGCCAGCAGTTACTCTAACAGGGGAGGATTTGGCTACACCTTC
NA	TRBV7-6	TRBD1	TRBJ1-2	CASSLAWSGQGAPSYYGYTF	TGTGCCAGCAGCTTAGCCTGGTCGGGACAGGGGGCCCCATCTTACTATGGCTACACCTTC
many	TRBV29-1	NA	TRBJ2-5	CSVEAYQETQYF	TGCAGCGTTGAAGCATATCAAGAGACCCAGTACTTC
many	TRBV18	TRBD2	TRBJ2-7	CASSSTRASGAYEQYF	TGTGCCAGCTCATCGACTAGGGCTAGCGGAGCCTACGAGCAGTACTTC
NA	TRBV11-3	TRBD2	TRBJ2-2	CASSLLTSGISTGELFF	TGTGCCAGCAGCTTATTGACTAGCGGGATCTCCACCGGGGAGCTGTTTTTT
NA	TRBV7-2	TRBD1	TRBJ1-1	CASSLRTGWGTEAFF	TGTGCCAGCAGCCTCCGGACAGGTTGGGGCACTGAAGCTTTCTTT